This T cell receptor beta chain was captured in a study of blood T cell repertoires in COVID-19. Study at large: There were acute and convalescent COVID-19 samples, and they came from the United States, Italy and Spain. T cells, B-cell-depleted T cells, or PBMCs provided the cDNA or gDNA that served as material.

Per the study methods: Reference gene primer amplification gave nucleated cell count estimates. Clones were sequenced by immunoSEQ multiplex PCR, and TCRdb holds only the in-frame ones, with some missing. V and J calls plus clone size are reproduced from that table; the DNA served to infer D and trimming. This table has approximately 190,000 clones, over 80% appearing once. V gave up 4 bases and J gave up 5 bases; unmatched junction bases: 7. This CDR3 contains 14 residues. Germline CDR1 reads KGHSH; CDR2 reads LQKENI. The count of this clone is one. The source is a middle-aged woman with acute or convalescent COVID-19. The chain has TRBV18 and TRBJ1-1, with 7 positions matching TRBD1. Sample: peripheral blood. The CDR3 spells CASSLRGEATEAFF. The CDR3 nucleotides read TGTGCCAGCTCACTCAGGGGGGAAGCAACTGAAGCTTTCTTT. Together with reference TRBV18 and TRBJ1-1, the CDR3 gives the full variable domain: NAGVMQNPRHLVRRRGQEARLRCSPMKGHSHVYWYRQLPEEGLKFMVYLQKENIIDESGMPKERFSAEFPKEGPSILRIQQVVRGDSAAYFCASSLRGEATEAFFGQGTRLTVV.